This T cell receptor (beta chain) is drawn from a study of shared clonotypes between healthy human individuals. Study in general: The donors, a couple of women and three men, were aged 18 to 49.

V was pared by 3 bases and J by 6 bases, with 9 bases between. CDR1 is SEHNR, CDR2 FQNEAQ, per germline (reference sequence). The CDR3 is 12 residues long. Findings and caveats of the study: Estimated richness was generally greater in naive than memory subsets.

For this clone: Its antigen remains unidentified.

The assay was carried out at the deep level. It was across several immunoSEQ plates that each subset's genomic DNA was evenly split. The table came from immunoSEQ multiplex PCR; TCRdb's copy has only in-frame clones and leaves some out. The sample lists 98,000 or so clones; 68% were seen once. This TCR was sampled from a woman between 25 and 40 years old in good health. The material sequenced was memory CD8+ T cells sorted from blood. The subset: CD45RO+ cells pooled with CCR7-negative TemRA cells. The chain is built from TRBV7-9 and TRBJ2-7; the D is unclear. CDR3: CASSLYSGEQYF. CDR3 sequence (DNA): TGTGCCAGCAGCTTGTACTCCGGCGAGCAGTACTTC. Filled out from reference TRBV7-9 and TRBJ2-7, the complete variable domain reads DTGVSQNPRHKITKRGQNVTFRCDPISEHNRLYWYRQTLGQGPEFLTYFQNEAQLEKSRLLSDRFSAERPKGSFSTLEIQRTEQGDSAMYLCASSLYSGEQYFGPGTRLTVT.